The 8 T cell receptor beta chains listed next were all sequenced from one sample in a study of shared clonotypes between healthy human individuals. The repertoire was sequenced with immunoSEQ multiplex PCR; TCRdb's copy has only in-frame clones and lacks some. Among around 1.9 million clones, roughly 95% were seen once, and the ten largest hold around 1.7%. Only CD45RO-negative cells positively selected for CCR7 counted as naive CD8 cells, so terminally differentiated effector memory CD45RA+ cells were excluded. Sequenced: naive CD8+ T cells from PBMCs. The receptors derive from a man aged 18 to 29 in good health. Some clones in this sample may be carry-over from other donors' samples.

In DNA form, the CDR3 reads TGTGCCAGCAGTGAATTGAGCGGAGAGACCCAGTACTTC. Its protein is CASSELSGETQYF. This chain connects TRBV25-1 to TRBJ2-5, with D perhaps matching TRBD2 (5 bases). V dropped 1 base and J dropped 4 bases, with 7 bases sitting between them. Looked up from germline, CDR1 is MGHDK and CDR2 is SYGVNS. The CDR3 is 13 amino acids.

The DNA for the CDR3 is TGTGCCAGCAGTCCCCACGGTGTGGACATTCAGTACTTC. Its protein product is CASSPHGVDIQYF. The chain couples TRBV27 to TRBJ2-4; no firm D call. Germline-derived CDR1 and CDR2 are MNHEY and SMNVEV (reference sequence). CDR3 length: 13 residues. V gave up 5 bases and J gave up 8 bases, with 13 bases separating them.

V is TRBV9 and J is TRBJ2-5; D tentatively fits TRBD1 or TRBD2 (5 bases each). Germline CDR1 and CDR2: SGDLS and YYNGEE. The CDR3 is made up of 15 amino acids. V was clipped by 2 bases and J by 2 bases, with 13 bases between them. The CDR3 sequence: CASSVYGGQQETQYF. CDR3 sequence (DNA): TGTGCCAGCAGCGTTTACGGAGGACAACAAGAGACCCAGTACTTC.

The J gene is TRBJ2-1, the V gene TRBV11-2; D is ambiguous. The CDR3 loop spans 14 amino acids. Germline V gives CDR1 SGHAT, CDR2 FQNNGV. V shed 4 bases and J shed 2 bases, with 9 bases lying between them. CDR3: CASSSPATYNEQFF. The CDR3 DNA is TGTGCCAGCAGCTCCCCCGCAACCTACAATGAGCAGTTCTTC.

This chain connects TRBV4-1 to TRBJ1-5; D not resolved. V lost 3 bases to trimming and J lost 6 bases, with 9 bases between them. Looked up from germline, CDR1 is MGHRA and CDR2 is YSYEKL. The CDR3 covers 13 residues. The CDR3 sequence is CASSQIRGQPQHF. The CDR3 DNA follows: TGCGCCAGCAGCCAGATCAGAGGTCAGCCCCAGCATTTT.

The chain uses TRBV9 and TRBJ2-1; 12 nucleotides align to TRBD2. In germline, CDR1 is SGDLS, CDR2 YYNGEE. The V gene end was trimmed by 3 bases and the J gene end by 8 bases; junction bases not matched to a gene: 9. This CDR3 is built from 16 residues. This CDR3 is CASSAQTSGSTDEQFF. Here the CDR3 DNA reads TGTGCCAGCAGCGCTCAGACTAGCGGGAGTACCGATGAGCAGTTCTTC.

The chain has TRBV19 and TRBJ2-5; weak D call: TRBD2 (5 bases). Trimming left V 7 bases short and J 0 bases short, with 15 bases between. CDR3 size: 15 residues. From germline, CDR1 is LNHDA and CDR2 SQIVND (reference sequence). CDR3 coding DNA: TGTGCCAGTAAGCTAGCTGATAAGTACCAAGAGACCCAGTACTTC. This encodes CASKLADKYQETQYF.

In nucleotides, the CDR3 is TGTGCCAGCAGCTTTAATGAAAAACTGTTTTTT. It encodes CASSFNEKLFF. V is TRBV13 and J is TRBJ1-4; D unclear. V was pared by 3 bases and J by 4 bases, with 0 bases between. This CDR3 region has 11 residues. Germline V gene sequence: CDR1 PRHDT, CDR2 FYEKMQ (reference sequence).